The sequence of this T cell receptor beta chain was determined in a study of T cell responses to AZD1222 COVID-19 vaccine. The assay was immunoSEQ multiplex PCR, and TCRdb's table has in-frame clones only and misses some. The sample lists over 45,000 clones; roughly 90% were seen once. This clonotype originated in an adult in good health. Material: peripheral blood, obtained on day 0 of AZD1222 vaccination.

In DNA form, the CDR3 reads TGTGCCAGCAGTGGGGAGTTACACACTGAAGCTTTCTTT. It specifies CASSGELHTEAFF. This chain uses TRBV6-4 with TRBJ1-1, with no clear D. V shed 4 bases and J shed 3 bases, with 9 bases lying between them. Germline V gives CDR1 MRHNA, CDR2 SNTAGT. This CDR3 comprises 13 residues.